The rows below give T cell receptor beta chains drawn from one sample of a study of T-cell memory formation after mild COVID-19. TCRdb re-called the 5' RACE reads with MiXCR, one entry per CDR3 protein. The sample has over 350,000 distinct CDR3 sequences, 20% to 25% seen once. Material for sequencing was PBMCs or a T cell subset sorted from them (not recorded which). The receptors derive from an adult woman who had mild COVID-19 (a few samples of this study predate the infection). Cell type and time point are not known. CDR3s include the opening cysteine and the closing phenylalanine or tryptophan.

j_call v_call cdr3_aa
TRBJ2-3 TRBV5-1 CASSPRTSTDTQYF
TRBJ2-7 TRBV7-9 CASSRGGVYEQYF
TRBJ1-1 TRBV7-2 CASSGTGIVNTEAFF
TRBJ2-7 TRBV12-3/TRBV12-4 CASSLYVAGGSSYEQYF
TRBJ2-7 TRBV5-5 CASSLRTGTRLNEQYF
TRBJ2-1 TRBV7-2 CASSAGLFSEQFF
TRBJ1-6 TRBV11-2 CASSLVGPPTHF
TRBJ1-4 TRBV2 CASSEDPGPATNEKLFF
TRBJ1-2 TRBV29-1 CSVEDPGEGNYGYTF
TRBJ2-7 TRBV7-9 CASSPGGAGGPSYEQYF
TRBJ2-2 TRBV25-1 CASSGSVLSLGGELFF
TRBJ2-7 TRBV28 CATMSEQYF
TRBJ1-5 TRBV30 CAWSVRRNQPQHF
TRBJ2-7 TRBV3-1 CASSQVASGRGVEQYF
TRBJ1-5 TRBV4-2 CASSQDGEGNQPQHF
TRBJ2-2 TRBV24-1 CATSDLTGTGGIGELFF
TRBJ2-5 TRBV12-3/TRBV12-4 CASRGLGGPSQETQYF
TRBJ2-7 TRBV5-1 CASSLDRGYGYEQYF
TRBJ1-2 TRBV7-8 CASSLIREDYGYTF
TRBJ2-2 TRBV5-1 CASSTGQGVTGELFF
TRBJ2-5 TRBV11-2 CASTSNPQETQYF
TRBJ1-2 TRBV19 CASSLWGPTYGYTF
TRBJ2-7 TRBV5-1 CASSLTSGSPYEQYF
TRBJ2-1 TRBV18 CASSLQSYNEQFF
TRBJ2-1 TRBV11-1 CASSVTPDRGHEQFF
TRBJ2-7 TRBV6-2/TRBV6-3 CASRWSYEQYF
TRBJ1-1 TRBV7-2 CASSLGTSYKEAFF
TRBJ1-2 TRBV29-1 CSVEGIDYGYTF
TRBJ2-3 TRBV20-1 CSARALAGNTDTQYF
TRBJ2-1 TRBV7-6 CASTHKGGNNEQFF
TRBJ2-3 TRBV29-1 CSVGGGGKTDTQYF
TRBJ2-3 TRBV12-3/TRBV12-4 CASRKGAVSTDTQYF
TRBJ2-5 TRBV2 CASSWWRETQYF
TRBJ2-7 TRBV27 CASTPRGRAHEQYF
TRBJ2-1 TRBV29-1 CSVTTRSGPGEQFF
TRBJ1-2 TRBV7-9 CASSLGRVNYGYTF
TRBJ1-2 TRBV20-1 CSATIAAGLAYGYTF
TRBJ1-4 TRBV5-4 CASSKTGSSEKLFF
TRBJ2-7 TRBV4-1 CASSQLPPGRDSQYEQYF
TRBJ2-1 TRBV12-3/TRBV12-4 CASSLSRSVNEQFF
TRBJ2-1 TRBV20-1 CSAPRTSDYNEQFF
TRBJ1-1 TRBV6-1 CASSEVGLAAEAFF
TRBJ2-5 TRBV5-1 CASSLVRTPQETQYF
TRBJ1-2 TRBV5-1 CASSLVPGTNYGYTF
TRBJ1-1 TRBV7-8 CASSPNFRDSLNTEAFF
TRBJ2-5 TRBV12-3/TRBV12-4 CATSNRVKTQYF
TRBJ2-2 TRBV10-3 CAIRGVGSTGELFF
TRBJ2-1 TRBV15 CATLLSGRANEQFF
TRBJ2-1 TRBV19 CASTLGSSYNEQFF
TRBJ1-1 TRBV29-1 CLFRGSNTEAFF
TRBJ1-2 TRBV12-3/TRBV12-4 CASSFEGMGGYTF
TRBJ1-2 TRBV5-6 CASSTSGGYGYTF